One sample yielded the 20 T cell receptor beta chains listed below, sequenced in a study of T cells in Graves' hyperthyroidism and ophthalmopathy. RNA transcripts gave rise to amplified TCR beta CDR3 regions. Using the HTBI primer set, a first-round RT-PCR was run on the TCR CDR3. In TCRdb, the multiplex PCR reads were re-called with MiXCR into one record per CDR3 protein. This table holds 340,000 or so distinct CDR3 sequences, under 25% found once. The sequencing sample was made of blood. These receptors came from a woman in her fifties or sixties with Graves' hyperthyroidism.

The sample holds many counts of this clonotype. The V call is TRBV27, the J call TRBJ2-4; 8 nucleotides match TRBD1. Looked up from germline, CDR1 is MNHEY and CDR2 is SMNVEV (reference sequence). The CDR3 is 19 amino acids. Unmatched junction bases numbered 17, after V lost 4 bases and J lost 3 bases. The CDR3 reads CASSSSGQGGLIVKNIQYF. The CDR3 region has the DNA TGTGCCAGCAGTTCTTCAGGACAGGGAGGACTTATCGTCAAAAACATTCAGTACTTC.

The chain carries TRBV7-3 and TRBJ2-1, with 10 bases aligning to TRBD2. The CDR3 has 13 residues. J lost 10 bases, V lost 4 bases, and 4 bases had no gene match. CDR1 is SGHTA, CDR2 FQGTGA, per germline. The CDR3 DNA sequence: TGTGCCAGCAGCTCGCTAGCGGGAGAGGAGCAGTTCTTC. Translated: CASSSLAGEEQFF.

In its sample, this clonotype was seen many times. The chain joins TRBV6-1 to TRBJ1-2, with 8 nucleotides matching TRBD1. In germline, CDR1 is MNHNS, CDR2 SASEGT. CDR3 length equals 14 residues. Trimming removed 1 base from V and 7 bases from J; junction bases left unmatched: 5. The CDR3 loop reads CASSEVQGERGYTF. As DNA, the CDR3 is TGTGCCAGCAGTGAAGTACAGGGGGAACGTGGCTACACCTTC.

The CDR3 spells CASSEGVRGTEAFF. DNA for the CDR3: TGTGCCAGCAGCGAAGGGGTACGAGGCACTGAAGCTTTCTTT. The rearrangement uses TRBV6-4 and TRBJ1-1; D may be TRBD1 (5 bases). CDR3 length equals 14 residues. V was clipped by 6 bases and J by 4 bases, with 15 bases between them. Germline assignment: CDR1 MRHNA and CDR2 SNTAGT.

This clonotype was detected only a few times. This chain joins TRBV28 and TRBJ1-5, with D unclear. Germline lookup yields CDR1 MDHEN and CDR2 SYDVKM. Trimming took off 2 bases at V and 0 bases at J, with 17 bases between the two ends. There are 18 residues in the CDR3. This CDR3 reads CASSLTPRGVYSNQPQHF. CDR3 in DNA: TGTGCCAGCAGTTTAACCCCCCGCGGCGTATATAGCAATCAGCCCCAGCATTTT.

This clonotype was seen ten or more times. The chain links TRBV7-8 to TRBJ1-5; 9 positions agree with TRBD1. The junction had 3 bases not matched to a gene; V was cut back by 0 bases and J by 3 bases. The CDR3 runs to 16 residues. Germline V lookup: CDR1 SGHVS, CDR2 FQNEAQ. The CDR3 sequence is CASSLATGGTNQPQHF. CDR3 sequence (DNA): TGTGCCAGCAGCTTAGCGACAGGGGGAACCAATCAGCCCCAGCATTTT. The full variable domain, rest sourced from reference TRBV7-8 and TRBJ1-5, is GAGVSQSPRYKVAKRGQDVALRCDPISGHVSLFWYQQALGQGPEFLTYFQNEAQLDKSGLPSDRFFAERPEGSVSTLKIQRTQQEDSAVYLCASSLATGGTNQPQHFGDGTRLSIL.

This clonotype was seen ten or more times. This chain uses TRBV28 with TRBJ1-1; unclear D gene. CDR1 and CDR2 from the germline V gene are MDHEN and SYDVKM. The CDR3 loop spans 16 amino acids. V was cut by 6 bases and J by 5 bases, with 22 bases left in between. CDR3 protein: CASSPIWEGRGTEAFF. The CDR3 nucleotides read TGTGCCAGCAGCCCCATTTGGGAGGGAAGAGGGACTGAAGCTTTCTTT. The whole variable domain, filled in from reference TRBV28 and TRBJ1-1, reads DVKVTQSSRYLVKRTGEKVFLECVQDMDHENMFWYRQDPGLGLRLIYFSYDVKMKEKGDIPEGYSVSREKKERFSLILESASTNQTSMYLCASSPIWEGRGTEAFFGQGTRLTVV.

The J gene is TRBJ2-3, the V gene TRBV19; 11 nucleotides agree with TRBD2. The trim removed 6 bases at V and 2 bases at J, leaving 1 base unmatched. The CDR3 runs to 14 residues. Looked up from germline, CDR1 is LNHDA and CDR2 is SQIVND (reference sequence). Written as DNA, the CDR3 is TGTGCCAGTAGGACTAGCGGGAACACAGATACGCAGTATTTT. Its translation is CASRTSGNTDTQYF.

This rearrangement joins TRBV6-1 to TRBJ1-2, with 11 bases identical to TRBD1. CDR3 size: 13 residues. The junction had 2 bases not matched to a gene; V was cut back by 6 bases and J by 5 bases. Germline V gene data show CDR1 as MNHNS and CDR2 as SASEGT. This chain's CDR3 is CASRDRGRYGYTF. The CDR3 DNA follows: TGTGCCAGCAGGGACAGGGGGCGATATGGCTACACCTTC.

At least ten counts were recorded for this clonotype. This chain connects TRBV3-1 to TRBJ1-5; no definite D call. Trimming left V 1 base short and J 8 bases short, with 12 bases between. The CDR3 has 14 amino acids. Germline V gene lookup returns CDR1 LGHDT and CDR2 YNNKEL (reference sequence). CDR3 coding DNA: TGTGCCAGCAGCCAAGGTTCCGGGGATAAGCCCCAGCATTTT. The encoded protein is CASSQGSGDKPQHF.

The rearrangement joins TRBV9 to TRBJ2-7, with 10 bases that match TRBD1. CDR3 length: 15 residues. The junction had 3 bases not matched to a gene; V was cut back by 0 bases and J by 3 bases. Germline V gene sequence: CDR1 SGDLS, CDR2 YYNGEE. The CDR3 sequence: CASSVAGQGNYEQYF. DNA for the CDR3: TGTGCCAGCAGCGTAGCGGGACAGGGGAACTACGAGCAGTACTTC.

Ten or more counts support this clonotype. The rearrangement joins TRBV2 to TRBJ1-6; D is unclear. V lost 1 base and J lost 10, with 14 bases in between. The CDR3 sequence is 15 residues long. CDR1 SNHLY and CDR2 FYNNEI come from the germline V gene. CDR3 coding DNA: TGTGCCAGCAGTGAAGTCATAGGGAATCGGTCACCCCTCCACTTT. This sequence encodes CASSEVIGNRSPLHF.

This clonotype showed up many times. This chain joins TRBV4-1 and TRBJ2-7, with 7 bases that match TRBD2. Unmatched junction bases numbered 7, after V lost 4 bases and J lost 4 bases. The CDR3 length is 14 residues. Germline loops: CDR1 MGHRA, CDR2 YSYEKL. The DNA for the CDR3 is TGCGCCAGCAGCCGGGAGGGGTTGGGATACGAGCAGTACTTC. It codes for CASSREGLGYEQYF.

This clonotype was found many times. The chain combines TRBV7-9 with TRBJ2-1; 9 bases are shared with TRBD2. V dropped 5 bases and J dropped 8; count of bases not matched to a gene: 10. Germline V gene sequence: CDR1 SEHNR, CDR2 FQNEAQ (reference sequence). The CDR3 runs to 15 residues. CDR3 DNA sequence: TGTGCCAGCAGCCCCACGGGACTAGCAACCCATGAGCAGTTCTTC. Residues: CASSPTGLATHEQFF.

This chain connects TRBV20-1 to TRBJ2-4, with TRBD2 identical over 12 bases. The CDR3 sequence is 17 residues long. Per the germline V gene, CDR1 is DFQATT and CDR2 is SNEGSKA (reference sequence). Trimming cost V 3 bases and J 0 bases; bases outside gene matches: 6. CDR3: CSARASGGDIAKNIQYF. CDR3 nucleotide sequence: TGCAGTGCTAGGGCTAGCGGGGGGGATATAGCCAAAAACATTCAGTACTTC.

This clonotype showed up just a few times. This may arise from a read error, as a much more abundant clone is one base away. V and J are TRBV18 and TRBJ1-1, with 7 bases that match TRBD1. Germline CDR1 reads KGHSH; CDR2 reads LQKENI. The CDR3 totals 14 residues. This chain's CDR3 is CVSSPPGQYTEAFF. CDR3 DNA sequence: TGTGTCAGCTCACCACCGGGACAGTACACTGAAGCTTTCTTT.

This clonotype was seen ten or more times. This chain links TRBV20-1 with TRBJ2-7, with unresolved D. The length of the CDR3 is 15 residues. V lost 0 bases to trimming and J lost 2 bases, with 14 bases between them. The germline gives CDR1 DFQATT, CDR2 SNEGSKA (reference sequence). CDR3 protein: CSARDRQVTTYEQYF. CDR3 nucleotides: TGCAGTGCTAGAGATAGGCAGGTAACTACCTACGAGCAGTACTTC.

This clonotype has a handful of counts. The chain combines TRBV7-8 with TRBJ1-5; D is perhaps TRBD1 (5 bases). In germline, CDR1 is SGHVS, CDR2 FQNEAQ. The CDR3 sequence is 17 residues long. V was cut by 5 bases and J by 0 bases, with 17 bases left in between. The CDR3 spells CASSLGRALYSNQPQHF. CDR3 DNA sequence: TGTGCCAGCAGCCTGGGACGGGCACTCTATAGCAATCAGCCCCAGCATTTT.

This clonotype was seen ten or more times. The chain combines TRBV7-9 with TRBJ2-2, with D hard to call. The germline V and J ends were trimmed by 5 bases and 1 base, with 11 bases remaining between them. The germline gives CDR1 SEHNR, CDR2 FQNEAQ (reference sequence). This CDR3 spans 15 amino acids. The CDR3 loop is CASSPNSVNTGELFF. As DNA, the CDR3 is TGTGCCAGCAGCCCTAATTCTGTGAACACCGGGGAGCTGTTTTTT.

This clonotype was counted many times. This chain connects TRBV20-1 to TRBJ2-7; weak D call: TRBD2 (6 bases). Trimming left V 4 bases short and J 2 bases short, with 15 bases between. CDR1 and CDR2 (germline): DFQATT, SNEGSKA (reference sequence). The CDR3 runs 14 residues. The CDR3 region has the DNA TGCAGTGCTACCCCCGAGCGGGTAGCCTACGAGCAGTACTTC. Its translation: CSATPERVAYEQYF.